The sequence of this T cell receptor (beta chain) was determined in a study of cytomegalovirus exposure and HLA in healthy donors. Study outcomes and limitations: Reportedly, cytomegalovirus status was diagnosed with high sensitivity and specificity. It was taken for granted in presence/absence analyses that sequencing depth across donors was roughly uniform. The productive fraction for most TCR beta V segments was about 87% or about 30% in an earlier analysis.

Vbeta (60) and Jbeta (13) primers were used in the PCR. Clones were read by immunoSEQ multiplex PCR, and TCRdb kept only the in-frame ones, dropping some. The data hold approximately 190,000 clones, with 75% to 90% observed a single time. This clone was picked up one time. Antigen: not known. As for the donors, each was a healthy bone marrow donor. Sequencing was done on a sample of PBMCs. The sequence came from a woman in her 50s in good health and CMV-seropositive.

The CDR3 bases are TGTGCCATCAGGGACAGGAAGGATAATTCACCCCTCCACTTT. Amino acids: CAIRDRKDNSPLHF. The V and J genes are TRBV10-3 and TRBJ1-6, with 7 bases identical to TRBD1. The germline CDR1 and CDR2 sequences are ENHRY and SYGVKD. The CDR3 totals 14 residues. The ends lost 6 bases at V and 5 bases at J; junction bases unmatched: 4.